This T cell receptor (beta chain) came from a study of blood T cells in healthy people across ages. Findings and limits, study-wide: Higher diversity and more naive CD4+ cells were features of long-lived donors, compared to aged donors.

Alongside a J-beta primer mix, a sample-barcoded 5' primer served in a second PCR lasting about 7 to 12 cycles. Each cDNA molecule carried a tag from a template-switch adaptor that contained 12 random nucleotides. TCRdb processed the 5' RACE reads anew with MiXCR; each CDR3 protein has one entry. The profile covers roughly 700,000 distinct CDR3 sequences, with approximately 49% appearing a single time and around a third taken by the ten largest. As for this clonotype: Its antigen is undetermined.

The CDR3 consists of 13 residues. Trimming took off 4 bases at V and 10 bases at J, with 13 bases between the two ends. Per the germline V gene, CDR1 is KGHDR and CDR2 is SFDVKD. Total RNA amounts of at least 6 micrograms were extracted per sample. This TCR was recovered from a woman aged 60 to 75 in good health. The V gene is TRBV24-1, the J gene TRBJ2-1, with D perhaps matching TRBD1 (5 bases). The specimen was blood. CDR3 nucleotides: TGTGCCACCAGTGACGCCAGGGTTGTAGAGCAGTTCTTC. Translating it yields CATSDARVVEQFF.